This T cell receptor (beta chain) was found in a study of shared clonotypes between healthy human individuals. Study-level findings and limits: Only blood was sampled; tissue repertoires likely differ.

The CDR3 contains 16 residues. CDR1 and CDR2 (germline): SGHTA, FQGNSA. With V trimmed by 2 bases and J by 7 bases, 11 bases remained unmatched. A word on this clone: What it recognizes is unknown.

Sequencing was performed with immunoSEQ multiplex PCR; in TCRdb, only in-frame clones are kept and a portion is missing. This table has roughly 2 million clones, around 95% appearing once. The rearrangement uses TRBV7-2 and TRBJ2-1, with TRBD2 matching over 7 bases. What was sequenced was naive CD4+ T cells sorted from blood. Subset specified: CD45RA+ positively selected. This receptor was identified in a man between 18 and 29 years old in good health. CDR3 bases: TGTGCCAGCAGCTTACTGAGCGGGAAGACGGGAAATGAGCAGTTCTTC. It codes for CASSLLSGKTGNEQFF. Supplemented by reference TRBV7-2 and TRBJ2-1, the full variable domain reads GAGVSQSPSNKVTEKGKDVELRCDPISGHTALYWYRQSLGQGLEFLIYFQGNSAPDKSGLPSDRFSAERTGGSVSTLTIQRTQQEDSAVYLCASSLLSGKTGNEQFFGPGTRLTVL.